Shown below are 15 T cell receptor beta chains from a single sample sequenced in a study of cytotoxic CD8 clonotypes in ibrutinib-treated CLL. TCRdb's copy holds only in-frame clones and misses some; the assay was immunoSEQ multiplex PCR. The data contain 300,000 to 350,000 clones, around four fifths of them singletons. The sequences come from PBMCs, collected before ibrutinib treatment. Receptors were obtained from a human donor with chronic lymphocytic leukemia.

CDR3 sequence: CASSPEVAGGDEQYF. The CDR3 nucleotides read TGTGCCAGCAGTCCAGAGGTAGCGGGAGGAGACGAGCAGTACTTC. J is TRBJ2-7 and V is TRBV28; 10 bases match TRBD2. V trimming: 5 bases; J trimming: 5 bases; junction bases outside the gene matches: 9. This CDR3 region has 15 residues. The germline gives CDR1 MDHEN, CDR2 SYDVKM.

The rearrangement links TRBV25-1 to TRBJ2-1; 14 nucleotides align to TRBD2. The germline gives CDR1 MGHDK, CDR2 SYGVNS. V shed 6 bases and J 5 bases; nucleotides not matched to a gene: 3. The CDR3 length is 15 residues. CDR3 region: CASSGTSGSHNEQFF. In DNA, the CDR3 is TGTGCCAGCAGCGGGACTAGCGGGAGCCACAATGAGCAGTTCTTC.

This clone showed up just once. The genes are TRBV30 and TRBJ2-3; 7 bases line up with TRBD2. The junction had 15 bases not matched to a gene; V was cut back by 2 bases and J by 1 base. CDR3 length: 18 residues. In germline, CDR1 is GTSNPN, CDR2 SVGIG (reference sequence). The CDR3, as DNA: TGTGCCTGGAGTAAGAGACAAGGCTTCCTAGCGGGCACAGATACGCAGTATTTT. Protein: CAWSKRQGFLAGTDTQYF.

The rearrangement links TRBV11-2 to TRBJ2-7; 8 bases map to TRBD1. V shed 3 bases and J 3 bases; nucleotides not matched to a gene: 7. The CDR3 spans 15 residues. Germline V gene lookup returns CDR1 SGHAT and CDR2 FQNNGV. The CDR3 DNA reads as TGTGCCAGCAGCTTTGGAACAGGGGGATTCTACGAGCAGTACTTC. Encoded protein: CASSFGTGGFYEQYF.

This chain uses TRBV7-9 with TRBJ2-7, with TRBD2 as a possible D gene (6 bases). V was cut by 1 base and J by 1 base, with 14 bases left in between. Germline V gene data show CDR1 as SEHNR and CDR2 as FQNEAQ (reference sequence). The CDR3 covers 16 residues. CDR3 in DNA: TGTGCCAGCAGCTTAGTTCGGGGAGGAATGTCCTACGAGCAGTACTTC. Amino acids: CASSLVRGGMSYEQYF. Variable domain in full (rest from reference TRBV7-9 and TRBJ2-7): DTGVSQNPRHKITKRGQNVTFRCDPISEHNRLYWYRQTLGQGPEFLTYFQNEAQLEKSRLLSDRFSAERPKGSFSTLEIQRTEQGDSAMYLCASSLVRGGMSYEQYFGPGTRLTVT.

The J gene is TRBJ2-5, the V gene TRBV2; no reliable D call. CDR3 length: 12 amino acids. CDR1 is SNHLY, CDR2 FYNNEI, per germline. V was trimmed by 10 bases and J by 3 bases, leaving 12 bases between them. Here the CDR3 DNA reads TGTGCCAACGGGCTCTCAGAAGAGACCCAGTACTTC. As protein: CANGLSEETQYF.

This clone was found a few times. The genes are TRBV2 and TRBJ1-2; 10 bases agree with TRBD1. The CDR3 sequence is 15 residues long. V lost 6 bases and J lost 1; bases outside the gene matches: 5. Germline assignment: CDR1 SNHLY and CDR2 FYNNEI. The CDR3 loop is CASSTDRGNNYGYTF. The CDR3 nucleotides read TGTGCCAGCAGCACGGACAGGGGGAATAACTATGGCTACACCTTC.

The genes are TRBV18 and TRBJ2-7; D is perhaps TRBD2 (6 bases). Deletions cut 1 base from V and 7 bases from J, with 11 bases between. The length of the CDR3 is 13 residues. Germline CDR1 reads KGHSH; CDR2 reads LQKENI. The CDR3: CASSPRNAGEQYF. CDR3 bases: TGTGCCAGCTCACCACGGAACGCGGGAGAGCAGTACTTC.

This clone was detected ten times or more. The V gene is TRBV27, the J gene TRBJ1-5; D remains unclear. The germline V and J ends were trimmed by 5 bases and 3 bases, with 8 bases remaining between them. CDR3 size: 13 residues. Germline CDR1 MNHEY, CDR2 SMNVEV (reference sequence). The CDR3 nucleotides are TGTGCCAGCAGTCAAGGGATCAATCAGCCCCAGCATTTT. Protein sequence: CASSQGINQPQHF.

This rearrangement joins TRBV7-9 to TRBJ2-1, with 14 positions matching TRBD2. Germline assignment: CDR1 SEHNR and CDR2 FQNEAQ (reference sequence). With 5 bases clipped from V and 4 bases from J, the junction kept 4 bases outside the gene matches. The CDR3 is made up of 16 amino acids. The CDR3 nucleotides read TGTGCCAGCAGCCGGGGGACTAGCGGGGGATACAATGAGCAGTTCTTC. Its protein is CASSRGTSGGYNEQFF.

The CDR3 reads CASSYVASGAYEQYF. CDR3 bases: TGTGCCAGCAGTTACGTGGCTAGCGGGGCCTACGAGCAGTACTTC. The V call is TRBV6-5, the J call TRBJ2-7; 9 nucleotides align to TRBD2. V was clipped by 2 bases and J by 2 bases; unmatched bases: 4. This CDR3 has 15 residues. Germline CDR1 and CDR2: MNHEY and SVGAGI.

This clone was seen just once. The chain uses TRBV7-3 and TRBJ2-6; TRBD2 matches at 9 bases. CDR3 length: 17 amino acids. V was clipped by 0 bases and J by 3 bases; unmatched bases: 3. Germline CDR1 is SGHTA and CDR2 is FQGTGA. The CDR3 DNA is TGTGCCAGCAGCTTAACCCTAGCGGGATATGGGGCCAACGTCCTGACTTTC. Translating gives CASSLTLAGYGANVLTF.

This sequence joins TRBV30 and TRBJ1-2; 10 bases are shared with TRBD1. This CDR3 region has 17 residues. V was clipped by 4 bases and J by 2 bases; unmatched bases: 13. Germline CDR1 GTSNPN, CDR2 SVGIG (reference sequence). CDR3 in amino acids: CAWTPGTGDYYNYGYTF. CDR3 sequence (DNA): TGTGCCTGGACTCCCGGGACAGGGGACTATTACAACTATGGCTACACCTTC.

The chain couples TRBV5-4 to TRBJ1-1, with no clear D. The germline CDR1 and CDR2 sequences are SGHNT and YYREEE (reference sequence). The CDR3 consists of 12 residues. V lost 4 bases and J lost 5, with 9 bases in between. The CDR3 DNA sequence: TGTGCCAGCAGCAGCCTGGGGACTGAAGCTTTCTTT. This encodes CASSSLGTEAFF. The full variable domain, in which reference TRBV5-4 and TRBJ1-1 provide the parts outside the CDR3, is ETGVTQSPTHLIKTRGQQVTLRCSSQSGHNTVSWYQQALGQGPQFIFQYYREEENGRGNFPPRFSGLQFPNYSSELNVNALELDDSALYLCASSSLGTEAFFGQGTRLTVV.

The chain has TRBV9 and TRBJ2-6; no reliable D call. Looked up from germline, CDR1 is SGDLS and CDR2 is YYNGEE. Trimming pared 4 bases from V and 12 bases from J, leaving 11 bases between. The CDR3 sequence is 12 residues long. CDR3: CASSPHPGVLTF. CDR3 nucleotides: TGTGCCAGCAGCCCTCACCCAGGCGTCCTGACTTTC.